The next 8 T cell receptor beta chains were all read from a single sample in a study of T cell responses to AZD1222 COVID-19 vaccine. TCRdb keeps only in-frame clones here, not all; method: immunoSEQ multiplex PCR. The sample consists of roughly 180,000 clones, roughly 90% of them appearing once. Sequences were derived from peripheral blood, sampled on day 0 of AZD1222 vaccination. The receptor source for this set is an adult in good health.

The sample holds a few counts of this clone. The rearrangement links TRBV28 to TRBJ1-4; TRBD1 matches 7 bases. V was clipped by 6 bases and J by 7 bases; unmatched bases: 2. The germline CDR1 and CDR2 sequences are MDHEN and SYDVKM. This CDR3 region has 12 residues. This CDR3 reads CASRPGGEKLFF. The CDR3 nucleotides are TGTGCCAGCAGACCAGGGGGTGAAAAACTGTTTTTT.

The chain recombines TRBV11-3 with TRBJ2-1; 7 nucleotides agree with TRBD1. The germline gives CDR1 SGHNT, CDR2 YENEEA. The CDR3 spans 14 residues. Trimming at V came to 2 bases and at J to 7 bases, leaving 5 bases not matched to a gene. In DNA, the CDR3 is TGTGCCAGCAGCTTAAGCCCCAGGGGGAATGAGCAGTTCTTC. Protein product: CASSLSPRGNEQFF.

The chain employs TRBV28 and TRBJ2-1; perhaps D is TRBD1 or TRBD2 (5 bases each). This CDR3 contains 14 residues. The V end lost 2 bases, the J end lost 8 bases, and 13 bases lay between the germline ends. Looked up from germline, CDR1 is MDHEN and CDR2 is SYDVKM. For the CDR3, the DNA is TGTGCCAGCAGTTTAGGGACCCCGCTTGATGAGCAGTTCTTC. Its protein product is CASSLGTPLDEQFF.

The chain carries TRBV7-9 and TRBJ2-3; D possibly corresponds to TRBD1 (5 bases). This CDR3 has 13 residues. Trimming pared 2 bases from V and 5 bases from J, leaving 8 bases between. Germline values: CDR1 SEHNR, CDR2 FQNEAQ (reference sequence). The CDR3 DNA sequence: TGTGCCAGCAGCTTAACCCAGGGAGATACGCAGTATTTT. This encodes CASSLTQGDTQYF.

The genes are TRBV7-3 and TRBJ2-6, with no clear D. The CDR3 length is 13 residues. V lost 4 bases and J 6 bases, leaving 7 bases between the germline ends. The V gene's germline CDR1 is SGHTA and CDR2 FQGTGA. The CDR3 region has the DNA TGTGCCAGCAGCTCCGGGTCGGCCAACGTCCTGACTTTC. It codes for CASSSGSANVLTF.

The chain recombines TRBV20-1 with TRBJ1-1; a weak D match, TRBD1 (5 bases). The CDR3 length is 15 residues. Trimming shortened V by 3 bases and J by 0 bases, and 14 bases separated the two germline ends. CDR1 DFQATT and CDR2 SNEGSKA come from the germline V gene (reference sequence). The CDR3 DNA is TGCAGTGCTAGTGGGGCACTCCCCATGAACACTGAAGCTTTCTTT. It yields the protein CSASGALPMNTEAFF.

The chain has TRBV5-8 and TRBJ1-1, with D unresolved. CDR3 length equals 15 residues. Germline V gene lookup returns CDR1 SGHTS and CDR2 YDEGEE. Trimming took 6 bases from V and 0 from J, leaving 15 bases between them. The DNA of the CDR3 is TGTGCCAGCATCCATGACCTTTCCATGAACACTGAAGCTTTCTTT. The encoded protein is CASIHDLSMNTEAFF. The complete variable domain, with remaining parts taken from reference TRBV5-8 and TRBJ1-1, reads EAGVTQSPTHLIKTRGQQATLRCSPISGHTSVYWYQQALGLGLQFLLWYDEGEERNRGNFPPRFSGRQFPNYSSELNVNALELEDSALYLCASIHDLSMNTEAFFGQGTRLTVV.

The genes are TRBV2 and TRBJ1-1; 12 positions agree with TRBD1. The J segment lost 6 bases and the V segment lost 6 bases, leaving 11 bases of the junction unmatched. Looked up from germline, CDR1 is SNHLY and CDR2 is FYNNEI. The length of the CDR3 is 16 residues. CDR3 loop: CASRTGDRGLFAEAFF. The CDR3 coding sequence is TGTGCCAGCAGAACCGGGGACAGGGGGCTTTTTGCTGAAGCTTTCTTT.